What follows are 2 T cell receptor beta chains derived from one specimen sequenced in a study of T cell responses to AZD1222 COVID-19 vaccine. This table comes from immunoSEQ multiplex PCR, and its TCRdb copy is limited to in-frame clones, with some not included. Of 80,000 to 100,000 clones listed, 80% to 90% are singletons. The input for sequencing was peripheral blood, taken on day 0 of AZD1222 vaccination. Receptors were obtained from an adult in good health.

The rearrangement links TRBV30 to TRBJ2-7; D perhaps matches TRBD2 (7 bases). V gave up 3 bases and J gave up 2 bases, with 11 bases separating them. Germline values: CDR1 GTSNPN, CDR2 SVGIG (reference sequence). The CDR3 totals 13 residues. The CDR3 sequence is CAWRRGATYEQYF. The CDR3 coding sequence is TGTGCCTGGAGACGGGGGGCAACCTACGAGCAGTACTTC.

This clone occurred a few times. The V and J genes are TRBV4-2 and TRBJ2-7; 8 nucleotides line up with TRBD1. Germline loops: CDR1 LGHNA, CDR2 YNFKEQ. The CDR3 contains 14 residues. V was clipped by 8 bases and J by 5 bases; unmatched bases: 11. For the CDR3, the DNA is TGTGCCAGCTCCCTTGGCAGGGGGCGCGACGAGCAGTACTTC. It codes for CASSLGRGRDEQYF.